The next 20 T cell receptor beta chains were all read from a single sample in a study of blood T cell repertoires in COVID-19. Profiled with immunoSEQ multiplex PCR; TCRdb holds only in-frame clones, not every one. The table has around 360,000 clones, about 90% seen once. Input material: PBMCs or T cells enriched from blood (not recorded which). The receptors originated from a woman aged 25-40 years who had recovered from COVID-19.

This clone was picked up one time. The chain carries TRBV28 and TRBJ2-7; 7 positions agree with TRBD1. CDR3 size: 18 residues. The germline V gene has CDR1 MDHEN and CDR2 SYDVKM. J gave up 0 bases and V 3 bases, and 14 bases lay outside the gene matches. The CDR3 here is CASSFPTIRTGDSYEQYF. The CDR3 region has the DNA TGTGCCAGCAGTTTCCCCACAATCAGGACAGGAGACTCCTACGAGCAGTACTTC.

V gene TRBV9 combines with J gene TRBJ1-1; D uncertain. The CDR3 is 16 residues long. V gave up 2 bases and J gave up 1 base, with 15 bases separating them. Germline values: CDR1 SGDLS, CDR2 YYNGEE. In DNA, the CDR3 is TGTGCCAGCAGCGTCGAGGAGCGGCTGCCGAACACTGAAGCTTTCTTT. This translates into CASSVEERLPNTEAFF.

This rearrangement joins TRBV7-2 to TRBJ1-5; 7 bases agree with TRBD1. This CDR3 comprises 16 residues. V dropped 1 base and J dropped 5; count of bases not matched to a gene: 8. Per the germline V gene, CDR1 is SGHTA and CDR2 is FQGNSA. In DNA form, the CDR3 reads TGTGCCAGCAGCTTAGTGAGGGGGACAGATGATCAGCCCCAGCATTTT. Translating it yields CASSLVRGTDDQPQHF.

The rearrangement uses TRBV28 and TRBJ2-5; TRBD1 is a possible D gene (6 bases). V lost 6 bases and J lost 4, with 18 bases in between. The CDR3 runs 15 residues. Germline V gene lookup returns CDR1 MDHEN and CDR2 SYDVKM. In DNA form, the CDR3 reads TGTGCCAGCAGGACCCCCCACAGGGACGGAGAGACCCAGTACTTC. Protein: CASRTPHRDGETQYF.

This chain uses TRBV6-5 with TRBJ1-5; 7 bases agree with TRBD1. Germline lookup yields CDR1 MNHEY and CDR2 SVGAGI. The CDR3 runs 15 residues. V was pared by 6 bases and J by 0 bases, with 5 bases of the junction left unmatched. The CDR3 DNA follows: TGTGCCAGCAGGGTACAGGGGTATAGCAATCAGCCCCAGCATTTT. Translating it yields CASRVQGYSNQPQHF.

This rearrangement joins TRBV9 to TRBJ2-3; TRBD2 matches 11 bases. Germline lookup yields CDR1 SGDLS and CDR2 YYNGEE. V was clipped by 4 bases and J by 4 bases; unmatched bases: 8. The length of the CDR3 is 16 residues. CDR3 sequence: CASSLGGSGRADTQYF. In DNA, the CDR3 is TGTGCCAGCAGCCTAGGCGGTAGCGGGAGGGCAGATACGCAGTATTTT. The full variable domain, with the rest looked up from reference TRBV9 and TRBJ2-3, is DSGVTQTPKHLITATGQRVTLRCSPRSGDLSVYWYQQSLDQGLQFLIQYYNGEERAKGNILERFSAQQFPDLHSELNLSSLELGDSALYFCASSLGGSGRADTQYFGPGTRLTVL.

In DNA form, the CDR3 reads TGTGCCAGCAGCTTGGGCGGACAGGGGACTAATGAAAAACTGTTTTTT. Encoded protein: CASSLGGQGTNEKLFF. The J gene is TRBJ1-4, the V gene TRBV5-6; 9 bases map to TRBD1. The CDR3 has 16 residues. Germline values: CDR1 SGHDT, CDR2 YYEEEE. V lost 0 bases, J lost 2 bases, and 2 bases stayed unmatched.

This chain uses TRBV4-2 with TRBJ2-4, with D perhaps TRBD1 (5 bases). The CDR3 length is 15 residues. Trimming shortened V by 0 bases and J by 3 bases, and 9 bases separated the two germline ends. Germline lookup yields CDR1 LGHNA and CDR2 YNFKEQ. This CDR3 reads CASSQDRGYKNIQYF. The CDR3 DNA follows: TGTGCCAGCAGCCAAGATAGGGGTTACAAAAACATTCAGTACTTC.

CDR3 DNA: TGTGCCAGCGATTCGGGTTTTGGCGAGCAGTACTTC. Translating gives CASDSGFGEQYF. V usage is TRBV6-5 and J usage is TRBJ2-7; no clear D gene. The CDR3 loop spans 12 amino acids. Germline V gene lookup returns CDR1 MNHEY and CDR2 SVGAGI. V lost 8 bases, J lost 6 bases, and 14 bases lay in between.

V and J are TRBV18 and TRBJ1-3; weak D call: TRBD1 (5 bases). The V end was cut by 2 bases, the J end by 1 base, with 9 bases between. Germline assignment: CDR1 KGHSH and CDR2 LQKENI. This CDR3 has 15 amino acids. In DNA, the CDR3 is TGTGCCAGCTCACCAGGCAGGGCGTCTGGAAACACCATATATTTT. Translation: CASSPGRASGNTIYF.

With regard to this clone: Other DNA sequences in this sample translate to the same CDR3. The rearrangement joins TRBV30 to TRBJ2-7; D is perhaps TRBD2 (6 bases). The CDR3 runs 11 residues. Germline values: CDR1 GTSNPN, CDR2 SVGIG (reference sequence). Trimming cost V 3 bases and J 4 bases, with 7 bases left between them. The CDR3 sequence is CAWSGGYEQYF. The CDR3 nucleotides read TGTGCCTGGAGCGGAGGGTACGAGCAGTACTTC. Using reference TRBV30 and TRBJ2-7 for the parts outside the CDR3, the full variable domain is SQTIHQWPATLVQPVGSPLSLECTVEGTSNPNLYWYRQAAGRGLQLLFYSVGIGQISSEVPQNLSASRPQDRQFILSSKKLLLSDSGFYLCAWSGGYEQYFGPGTRLTVT.

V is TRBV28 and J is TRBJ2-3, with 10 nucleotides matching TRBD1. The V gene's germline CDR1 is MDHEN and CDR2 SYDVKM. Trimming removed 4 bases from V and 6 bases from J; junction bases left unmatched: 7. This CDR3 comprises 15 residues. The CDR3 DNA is TGTGCCAGCAGTTCGCCGGGACAGGGGTACGATACGCAGTATTTT. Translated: CASSSPGQGYDTQYF.

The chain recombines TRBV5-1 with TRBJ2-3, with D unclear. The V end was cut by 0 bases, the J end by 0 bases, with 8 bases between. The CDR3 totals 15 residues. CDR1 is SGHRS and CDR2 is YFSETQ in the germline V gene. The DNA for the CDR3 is TGCGCCAGCAGCTTGGGGCTAGAAAGCACAGATACGCAGTATTTT. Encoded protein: CASSLGLESTDTQYF.

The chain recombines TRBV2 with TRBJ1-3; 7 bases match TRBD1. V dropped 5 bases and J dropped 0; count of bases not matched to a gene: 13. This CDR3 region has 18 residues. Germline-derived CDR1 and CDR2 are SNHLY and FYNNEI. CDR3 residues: CASSFLPGQTYSGNTIYF. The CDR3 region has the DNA TGTGCCAGCAGTTTCCTACCGGGACAGACTTACTCTGGAAACACCATATATTTT.

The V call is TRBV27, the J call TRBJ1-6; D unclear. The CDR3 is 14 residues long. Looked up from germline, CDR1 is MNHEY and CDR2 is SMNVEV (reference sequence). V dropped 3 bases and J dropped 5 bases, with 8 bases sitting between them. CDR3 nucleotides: TGTGCCAGCAGTTTGAAATCGGATAATTCACCCCTCCACTTT. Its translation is CASSLKSDNSPLHF.

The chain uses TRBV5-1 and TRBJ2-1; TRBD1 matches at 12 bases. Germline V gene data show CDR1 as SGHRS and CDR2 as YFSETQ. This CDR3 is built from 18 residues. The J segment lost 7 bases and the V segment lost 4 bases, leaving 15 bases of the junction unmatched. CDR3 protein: CASSESGTGGSEGNEQFF. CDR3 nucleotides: TGCGCCAGCAGCGAATCCGGGACAGGGGGCAGCGAAGGGAATGAGCAGTTCTTC. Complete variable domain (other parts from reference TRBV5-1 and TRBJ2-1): KAGVTQTPRYLIKTRGQQVTLSCSPISGHRSVSWYQQTPGQGLQFLFEYFSETQRNKGNFPGRFSGRQFSNSRSEMNVSTLELGDSALYLCASSESGTGGSEGNEQFFGPGTRLTVL.

The CDR3 DNA sequence: TGTGCCAGCAGCCCGGACAGGGGGCAAACCGGGGAGCTGTTTTTT. This translates into CASSPDRGQTGELFF. The genes are TRBV7-9 and TRBJ2-2; 11 bases fit TRBD1. Germline CDR1 SEHNR, CDR2 FQNEAQ (reference sequence). The V gene end was trimmed by 5 bases and the J gene end by 5 bases; junction bases not matched to a gene: 4. The CDR3 loop spans 15 amino acids.

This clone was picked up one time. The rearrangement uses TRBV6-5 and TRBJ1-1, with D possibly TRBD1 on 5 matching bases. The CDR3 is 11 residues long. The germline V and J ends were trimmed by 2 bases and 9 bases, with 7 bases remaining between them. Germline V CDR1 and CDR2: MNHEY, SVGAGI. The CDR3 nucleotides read TGTGCCAGCAGTTACATGGGGCAAGCTTTCTTT. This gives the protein CASSYMGQAFF.

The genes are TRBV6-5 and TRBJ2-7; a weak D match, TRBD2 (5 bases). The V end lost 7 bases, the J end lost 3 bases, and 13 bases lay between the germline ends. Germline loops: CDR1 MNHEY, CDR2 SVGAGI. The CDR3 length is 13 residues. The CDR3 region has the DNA TGTGCCAGCATCCAGGCTAGCAACTACGAGCAGTACTTC. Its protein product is CASIQASNYEQYF.

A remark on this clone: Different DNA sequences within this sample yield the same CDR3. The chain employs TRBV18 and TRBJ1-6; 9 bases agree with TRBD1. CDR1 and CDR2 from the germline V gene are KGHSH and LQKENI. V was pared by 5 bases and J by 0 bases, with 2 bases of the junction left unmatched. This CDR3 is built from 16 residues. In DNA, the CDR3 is TGTGCCAGCTCAGACAGGGGGAGCTCCTATAATTCACCCCTCCACTTT. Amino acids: CASSDRGSSYNSPLHF.